The clone carrying this T cell receptor beta chain has only a few counts. The entry originates in a study of beta chain features in type 1 diabetes. Isolated RNA was reverse transcribed in full, so expressed TCRB transcripts were sequenced. The repertoire was sequenced with immunoSEQ multiplex PCR; TCRdb's copy has only in-frame clones and lacks some. Of about 360,000 clones listed, 10% to 15% are singletons. CDR1 is LGHNA and CDR2 is YSLEER in the germline V gene. The V gene end was trimmed by 4 bases and the J gene end by 2 bases; junction bases not matched to a gene: 7. The CDR3 has 15 residues. Sequenced: naive CD4+ T cells from blood. The TCR comes from a man between 18 and 29 years old in good health. The rearrangement joins TRBV4-3 to TRBJ1-2; TRBD1 matches at 7 bases. CDR3 region: CASSPRDRRNYGYTF. In DNA form, the CDR3 reads TGCGCCAGCAGCCCCCGGGACAGAAGGAACTATGGCTACACCTTC.